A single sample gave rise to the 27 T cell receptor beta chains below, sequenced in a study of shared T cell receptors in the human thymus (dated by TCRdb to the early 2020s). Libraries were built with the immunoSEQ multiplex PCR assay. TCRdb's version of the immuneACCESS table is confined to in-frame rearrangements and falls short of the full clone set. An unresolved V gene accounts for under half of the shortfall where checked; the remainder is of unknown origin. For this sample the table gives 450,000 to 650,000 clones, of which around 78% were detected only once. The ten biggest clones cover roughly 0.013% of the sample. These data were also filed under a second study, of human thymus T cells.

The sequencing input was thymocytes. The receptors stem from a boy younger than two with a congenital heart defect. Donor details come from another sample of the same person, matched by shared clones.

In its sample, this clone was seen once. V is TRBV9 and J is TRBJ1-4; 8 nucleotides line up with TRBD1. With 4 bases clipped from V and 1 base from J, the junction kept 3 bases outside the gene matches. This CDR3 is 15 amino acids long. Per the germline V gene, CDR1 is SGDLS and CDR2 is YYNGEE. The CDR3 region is CASSLTGVTNEKLFF. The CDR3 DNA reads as TGTGCCAGCAGCTTGACAGGGGTAACTAATGAAAAACTGTTTTTT. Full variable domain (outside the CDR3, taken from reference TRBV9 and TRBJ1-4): DSGVTQTPKHLITATGQRVTLRCSPRSGDLSVYWYQQSLDQGLQFLIQYYNGEERAKGNILERFSAQQFPDLHSELNLSSLELGDSALYFCASSLTGVTNEKLFFGSGTQLSVL.

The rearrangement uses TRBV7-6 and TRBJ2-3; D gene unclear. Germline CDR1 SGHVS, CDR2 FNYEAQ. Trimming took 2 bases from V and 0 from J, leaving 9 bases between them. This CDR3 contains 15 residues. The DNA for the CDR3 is TGTGCCAGCAGCTTACCGGAGTTCAGCACAGATACGCAGTATTTT. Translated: CASSLPEFSTDTQYF.

The CDR3 loop is CASSLREFGTDTQYF. DNA of the CDR3: TGTGCCAGCAGCTTGCGGGAGTTCGGCACAGATACGCAGTATTTT. The V gene is TRBV5-8, the J gene TRBJ2-3, with D possibly matching TRBD2 (6 bases). This CDR3 has 15 amino acids. Germline CDR1 SGHTS, CDR2 YDEGEE. Deletions cut 1 base from V and 1 base from J, with 10 bases between. Based on the CDR3 plus reference TRBV5-8 and TRBJ2-3, the full variable domain is EAGVTQSPTHLIKTRGQQATLRCSPISGHTSVYWYQQALGLGLQFLLWYDEGEERNRGNFPPRFSGRQFPNYSSELNVNALELEDSALYLCASSLREFGTDTQYFGPGTRLTVL.

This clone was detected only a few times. The CDR3 DNA reads as TGCGCCAGCAGCCAAGAGCAGACTTATACGCAGTATTTT. Translation gives CASSQEQTYTQYF. The rearrangement joins TRBV4-3 to TRBJ2-3; D gene unclear. V was trimmed by 0 bases and J by 7 bases, leaving 8 bases between them. The V gene's germline CDR1 is LGHNA and CDR2 YSLEER. The CDR3 length is 13 residues.

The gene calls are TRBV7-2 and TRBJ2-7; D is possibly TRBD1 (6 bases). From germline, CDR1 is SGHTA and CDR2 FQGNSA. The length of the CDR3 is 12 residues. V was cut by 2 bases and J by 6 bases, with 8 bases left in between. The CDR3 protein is CASSLWGLEQYF. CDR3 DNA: TGTGCCAGCAGCTTATGGGGGCTCGAGCAGTACTTC.

The CDR3 spells CASSPRAGSEQYF. In nucleotides, the CDR3 is TGTGCCAGCAGCCCCAGGGCCGGGTCTGAGCAGTACTTC. V gene TRBV2 combines with J gene TRBJ2-7; possibly TRBD1 for D (5 bases). The CDR3 loop spans 13 amino acids. Germline V gives CDR1 SNHLY, CDR2 FYNNEI. Trimming cost V 6 bases and J 7 bases, with 16 bases left between them.

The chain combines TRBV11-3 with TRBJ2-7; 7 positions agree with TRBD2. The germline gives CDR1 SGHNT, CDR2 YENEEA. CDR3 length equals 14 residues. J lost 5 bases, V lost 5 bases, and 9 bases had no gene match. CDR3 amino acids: CASSARRGIHEQYF. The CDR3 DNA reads TGTGCCAGCAGCGCACGGCGGGGGATCCACGAGCAGTACTTC.

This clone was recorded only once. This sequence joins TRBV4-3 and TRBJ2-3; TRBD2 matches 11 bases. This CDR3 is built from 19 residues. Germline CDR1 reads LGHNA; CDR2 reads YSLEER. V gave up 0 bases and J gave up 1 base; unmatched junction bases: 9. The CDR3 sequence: CASSQDGTLSGRGTDTQYF. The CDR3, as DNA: TGCGCCAGCAGCCAAGATGGTACCCTTAGCGGGAGGGGCACAGATACGCAGTATTTT.

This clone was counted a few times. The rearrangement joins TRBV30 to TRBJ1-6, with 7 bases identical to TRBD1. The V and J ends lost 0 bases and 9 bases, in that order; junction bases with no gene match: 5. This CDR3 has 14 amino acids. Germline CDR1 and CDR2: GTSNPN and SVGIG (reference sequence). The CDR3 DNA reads TGTGCCTGGAGTGTAGAGGGGGCCACTTCACCCCTCCACTTT. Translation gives CAWSVEGATSPLHF.

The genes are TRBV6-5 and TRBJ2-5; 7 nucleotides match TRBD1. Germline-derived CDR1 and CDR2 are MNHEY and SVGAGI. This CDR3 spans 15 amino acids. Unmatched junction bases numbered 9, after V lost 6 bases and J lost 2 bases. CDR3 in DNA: TGTGCCAGCAGACCGAAAGACAGGGAACAAGAGACCCAGTACTTC. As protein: CASRPKDREQETQYF.

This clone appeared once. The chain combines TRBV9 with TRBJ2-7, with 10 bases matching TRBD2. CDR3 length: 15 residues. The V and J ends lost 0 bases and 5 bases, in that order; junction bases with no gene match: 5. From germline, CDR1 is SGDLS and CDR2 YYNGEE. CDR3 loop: CASSVEGSGRHEQYF. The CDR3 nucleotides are TGTGCCAGCAGCGTAGAGGGTAGCGGGAGGCACGAGCAGTACTTC.

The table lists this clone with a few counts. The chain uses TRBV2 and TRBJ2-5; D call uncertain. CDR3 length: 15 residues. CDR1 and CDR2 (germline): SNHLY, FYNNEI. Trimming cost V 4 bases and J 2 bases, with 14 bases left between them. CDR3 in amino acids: CASSAPPLLQETQYF. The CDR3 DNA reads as TGTGCCAGCAGTGCCCCTCCCCTCTTACAAGAGACCCAGTACTTC. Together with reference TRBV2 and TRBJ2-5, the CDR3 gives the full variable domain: EPEVTQTPSHQVTQMGQEVILRCVPISNHLYFYWYRQILGQKVEFLVSFYNNEISEKSEIFDDQFSVERPDGSNFTLKIRSTKLEDSAMYFCASSAPPLLQETQYFGPGTRLLVL.

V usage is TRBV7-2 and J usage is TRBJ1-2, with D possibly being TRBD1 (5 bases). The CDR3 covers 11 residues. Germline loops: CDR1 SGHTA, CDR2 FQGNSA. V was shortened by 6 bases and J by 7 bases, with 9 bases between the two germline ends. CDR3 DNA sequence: TGTGCCAGCAGTCCAGGGCGTGGCTACACCTTC. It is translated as CASSPGRGYTF.

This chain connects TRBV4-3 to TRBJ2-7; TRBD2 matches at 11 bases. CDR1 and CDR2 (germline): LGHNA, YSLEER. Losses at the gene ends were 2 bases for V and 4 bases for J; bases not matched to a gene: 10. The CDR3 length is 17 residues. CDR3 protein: CASSQLRSGTSGYEQYF. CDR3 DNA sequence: TGCGCCAGCAGCCAACTGCGGTCGGGGACTAGCGGTTACGAGCAGTACTTC.

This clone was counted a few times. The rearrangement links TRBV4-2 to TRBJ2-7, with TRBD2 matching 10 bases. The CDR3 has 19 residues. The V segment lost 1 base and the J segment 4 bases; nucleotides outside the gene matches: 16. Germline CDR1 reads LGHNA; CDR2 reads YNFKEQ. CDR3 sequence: CASSQGGDSGRFFNYEQYF. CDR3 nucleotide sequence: TGTGCCAGCAGCCAAGGAGGGGATAGCGGGAGGTTTTTTAATTACGAGCAGTACTTC.

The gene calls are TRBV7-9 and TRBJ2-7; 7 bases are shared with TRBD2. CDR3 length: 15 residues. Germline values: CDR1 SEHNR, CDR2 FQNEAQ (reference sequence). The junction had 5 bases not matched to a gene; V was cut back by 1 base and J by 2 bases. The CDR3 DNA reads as TGTGCCAGCAGCTTAGAACGGGAGGTCCCCTACGAGCAGTACTTC. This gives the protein CASSLEREVPYEQYF.

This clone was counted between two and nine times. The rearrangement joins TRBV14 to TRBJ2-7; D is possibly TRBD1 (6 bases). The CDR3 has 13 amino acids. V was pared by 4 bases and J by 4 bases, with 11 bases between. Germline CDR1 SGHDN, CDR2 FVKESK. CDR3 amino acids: CASSRGTPYEQYF. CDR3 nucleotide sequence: TGTGCCAGCAGCCGTGGGACACCATACGAGCAGTACTTC.

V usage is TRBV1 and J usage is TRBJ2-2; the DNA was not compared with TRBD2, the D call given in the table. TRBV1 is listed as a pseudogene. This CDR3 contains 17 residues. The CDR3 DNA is TGCACCAGCAGCCTGGGACTAGCGGGACCGAACACCGGGGAGCTGTTTTTT. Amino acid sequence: CTSSLGLAGPNTGELFF.

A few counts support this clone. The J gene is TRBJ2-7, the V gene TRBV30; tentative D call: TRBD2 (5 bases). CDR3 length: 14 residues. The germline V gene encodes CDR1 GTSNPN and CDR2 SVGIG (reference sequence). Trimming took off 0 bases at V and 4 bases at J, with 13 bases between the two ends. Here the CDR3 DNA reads TGTGCCTGGAGTGTCCCCGGACTTGATTACGAGCAGTACTTC. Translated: CAWSVPGLDYEQYF. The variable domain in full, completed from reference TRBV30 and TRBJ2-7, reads SQTIHQWPATLVQPVGSPLSLECTVEGTSNPNLYWYRQAAGRGLQLLFYSVGIGQISSEVPQNLSASRPQDRQFILSSKKLLLSDSGFYLCAWSVPGLDYEQYFGPGTRLTVT.

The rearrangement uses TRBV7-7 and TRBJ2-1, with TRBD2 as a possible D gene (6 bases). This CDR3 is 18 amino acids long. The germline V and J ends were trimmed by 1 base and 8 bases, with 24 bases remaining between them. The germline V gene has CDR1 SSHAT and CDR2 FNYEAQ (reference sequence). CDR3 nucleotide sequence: TGTGCCAGCAGCTTAGAAGTACCAGAGCGGGCGGGTTCTGATGAGCAGTTCTTC. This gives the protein CASSLEVPERAGSDEQFF.

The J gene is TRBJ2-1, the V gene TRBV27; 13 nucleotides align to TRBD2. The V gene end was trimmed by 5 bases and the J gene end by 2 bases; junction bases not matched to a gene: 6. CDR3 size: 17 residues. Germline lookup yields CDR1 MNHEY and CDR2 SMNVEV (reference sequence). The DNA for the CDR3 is TGTGCCAGCAGTCCAACTAGCGGGAGGGGCACCTACAATGAGCAGTTCTTC. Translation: CASSPTSGRGTYNEQFF.

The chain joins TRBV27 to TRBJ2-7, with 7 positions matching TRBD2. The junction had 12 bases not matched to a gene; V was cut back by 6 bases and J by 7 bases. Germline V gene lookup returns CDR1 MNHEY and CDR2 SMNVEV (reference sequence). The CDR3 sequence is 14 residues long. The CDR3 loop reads CASSPPLAAGEQYF. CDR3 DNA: TGTGCCAGCAGCCCCCCCCTAGCGGCGGGAGAGCAGTACTTC.

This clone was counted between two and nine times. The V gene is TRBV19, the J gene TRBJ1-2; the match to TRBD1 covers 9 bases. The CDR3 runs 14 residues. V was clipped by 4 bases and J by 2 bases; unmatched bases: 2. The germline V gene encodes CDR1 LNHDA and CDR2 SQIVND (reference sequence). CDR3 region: CASSNGTGNYGYTF. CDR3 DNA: TGTGCCAGTAGTAACGGGACAGGGAACTATGGCTACACCTTC. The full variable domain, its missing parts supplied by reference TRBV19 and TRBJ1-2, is DGGITQSPKYLFRKEGQNVTLSCEQNLNHDAMYWYRQDPGQGLRLIYYSQIVNDFQKGDIAEGYSVSREKKESFPLTVTSAQKNPTAFYLCASSNGTGNYGYTFGSGTRLTVV.

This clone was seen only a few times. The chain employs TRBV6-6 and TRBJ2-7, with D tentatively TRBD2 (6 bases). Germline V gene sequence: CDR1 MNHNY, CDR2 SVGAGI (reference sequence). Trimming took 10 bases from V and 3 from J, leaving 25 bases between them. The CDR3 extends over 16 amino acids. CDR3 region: CATNREDNHPYYEQYF. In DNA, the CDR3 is TGTGCCACGAATAGGGAGGACAATCACCCTTACTACGAGCAGTACTTC.

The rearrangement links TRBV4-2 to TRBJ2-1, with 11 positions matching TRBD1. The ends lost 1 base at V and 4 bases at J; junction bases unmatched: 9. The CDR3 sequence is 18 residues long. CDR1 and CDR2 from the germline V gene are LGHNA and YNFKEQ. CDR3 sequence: CASSQGTGGGSVYNEQFF. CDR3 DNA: TGTGCCAGCAGCCAAGGGACAGGGGGCGGGAGCGTATACAATGAGCAGTTCTTC.

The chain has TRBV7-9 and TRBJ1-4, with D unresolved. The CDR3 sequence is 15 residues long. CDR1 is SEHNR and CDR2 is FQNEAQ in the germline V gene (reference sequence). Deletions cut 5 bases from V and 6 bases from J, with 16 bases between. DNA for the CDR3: TGTGCCAGCAGCCAATACGCAACCCGAGATGAAAAACTGTTTTTT. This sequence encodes CASSQYATRDEKLFF.

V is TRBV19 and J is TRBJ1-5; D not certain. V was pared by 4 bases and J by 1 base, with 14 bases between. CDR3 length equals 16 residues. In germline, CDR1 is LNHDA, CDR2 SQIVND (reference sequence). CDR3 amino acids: CASSTRPGLSNQPQHF. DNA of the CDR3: TGTGCCAGTAGTACCAGGCCTGGTTTAAGCAATCAGCCCCAGCATTTT. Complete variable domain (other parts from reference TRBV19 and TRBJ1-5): DGGITQSPKYLFRKEGQNVTLSCEQNLNHDAMYWYRQDPGQGLRLIYYSQIVNDFQKGDIAEGYSVSREKKESFPLTVTSAQKNPTAFYLCASSTRPGLSNQPQHFGDGTRLSIL.